This record covers a single T cell receptor beta chain. The data stem from a study of blood T cells in healthy people across ages. Combining a sample-barcoded 5' primer with a J-beta primer mix, a second PCR ran for roughly 6 to 12 cycles. TCRdb re-called the 5' RACE reads through MiXCR, storing one row per CDR3 protein. Among about 780,000 distinct CDR3 sequences, approximately 65% were seen once, and the ten largest hold roughly 25%. The germline V gene has CDR1 SGHTA and CDR2 FQGTGA. The V gene lost 2 bases and the J gene lost 1 base, with 13 bases spanning the gap. CDR3 length: 16 amino acids. The receptor comes from a man between 25 and 39 years old in good health. The V gene is TRBV7-3, the J gene TRBJ2-3; possibly TRBD2 for D (6 bases). Specimen: blood. CDR3 residues: CASSLGGMVRTDTQYF. Written as DNA, the CDR3 is TGTGCCAGCAGCTTAGGAGGGATGGTCCGCACAGATACGCAGTATTTT.